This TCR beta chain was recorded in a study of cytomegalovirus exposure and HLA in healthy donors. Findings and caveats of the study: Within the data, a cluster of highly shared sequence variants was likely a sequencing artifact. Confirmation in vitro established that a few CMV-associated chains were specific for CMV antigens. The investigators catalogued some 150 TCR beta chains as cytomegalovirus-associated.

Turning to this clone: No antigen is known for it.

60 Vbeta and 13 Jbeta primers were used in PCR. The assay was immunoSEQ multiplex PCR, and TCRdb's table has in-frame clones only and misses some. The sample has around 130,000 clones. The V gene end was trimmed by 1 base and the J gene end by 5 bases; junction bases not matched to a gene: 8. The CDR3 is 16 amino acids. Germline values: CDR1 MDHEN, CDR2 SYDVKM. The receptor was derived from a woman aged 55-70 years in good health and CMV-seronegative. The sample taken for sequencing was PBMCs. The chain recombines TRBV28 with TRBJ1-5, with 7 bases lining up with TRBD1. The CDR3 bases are TGTGCCAGCAGTTTATTAGACAGGGCATTCGATCAGCCCCAGCATTTT. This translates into CASSLLDRAFDQPQHF. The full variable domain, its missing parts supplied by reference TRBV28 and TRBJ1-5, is DVKVTQSSRYLVKRTGEKVFLECVQDMDHENMFWYRQDPGLGLRLIYFSYDVKMKEKGDIPEGYSVSREKKERFSLILESASTNQTSMYLCASSLLDRAFDQPQHFGDGTRLSIL.